This T cell receptor (beta chain) was obtained from a study of cytotoxic CD8 clonotypes in ibrutinib-treated CLL. With regard to this clone: Antigen unknown.

The CDR3 has 14 residues. V was trimmed by 7 bases and J by 6 bases, leaving 16 bases between them. CDR1 and CDR2 from the germline V gene are LNHDA and SQIVND (reference sequence). Findings and caveats of the study: Researchers report that baseline clonality outpaced age-matched healthy donors and tracked circulating CD8+ T-cell counts.

Generated by immunoSEQ multiplex PCR, the TCRdb table keeps only in-frame clones and is missing some. The table includes about 50,000 clones, about 57% detected once. This receptor was identified in a human donor with chronic lymphocytic leukemia. Source: PBMCs, taken after 24 months of ibrutinib treatment. This sequence joins TRBV19 and TRBJ1-3; the D is unclear. The chain's CDR3 is CASTLREGENTIYF. In DNA, the CDR3 is TGTGCCAGTACCCTCCGGGAGGGCGAAAACACCATATATTTT.